One sample yielded the 26 T cell receptor beta chains listed below, sequenced in a study of blood T cell repertoires in COVID-19. Clones were read by immunoSEQ multiplex PCR, and TCRdb kept only the in-frame ones, dropping some. This table has more than 110,000 clones, around 90% appearing once. The sample taken for sequencing was peripheral blood. These TCRs come from a human donor in a cohort sampled during active COVID-19.

This clone was seen a handful of times. The J gene is TRBJ2-3, the V gene TRBV7-9, with 7 bases lining up with TRBD2. The length of the CDR3 is 14 residues. The V gene end was trimmed by 3 bases and the J gene end by 6 bases; junction bases not matched to a gene: 6. Per the germline V gene, CDR1 is SEHNR and CDR2 is FQNEAQ (reference sequence). CDR3 bases: TGTGCCAGCAGCTTTGGACTAGAGGGGGATACGCAGTATTTT. It specifies CASSFGLEGDTQYF.

A single count supports this clone. The V and J genes are TRBV11-3 and TRBJ2-1; TRBD2 aligns across 9 bases. Trimming cost V 5 bases and J 8 bases; bases outside gene matches: 13. There are 16 residues in the CDR3. CDR1 and CDR2 from the germline V gene are SGHNT and YENEEA. Here the CDR3 DNA reads TGTGCCAGCAGCCCCGGGGTAGCGGGGGTTCTGGATGAGCAGTTCTTC. Protein: CASSPGVAGVLDEQFF.

The chain joins TRBV11-2 to TRBJ1-2, with a possible D match to TRBD1 (6 bases). The CDR3 contains 13 residues. Germline lookup yields CDR1 SGHAT and CDR2 FQNNGV. V lost 5 bases and J lost 8, with 15 bases in between. CDR3 bases: TGTGCCAGCAGCCCCAGGACAGTCGAAGGCTACACCTTC. It specifies CASSPRTVEGYTF.

The chain links TRBV7-8 to TRBJ2-1; tentative D call: TRBD2 (7 bases). The CDR3 has 16 residues. Germline CDR1 is SGHVS and CDR2 is FQNEAQ. With 5 bases removed from V and 3 bases from J, the gap between germline ends came to 17 bases. The chain's CDR3 is CASSPYRGGGYNEQFF. CDR3 DNA: TGTGCCAGCAGCCCCTACCGCGGGGGCGGCTACAATGAGCAGTTCTTC.

V usage is TRBV7-8 and J usage is TRBJ2-1; 7 positions agree with TRBD2. The CDR3 is 17 residues long. Germline V CDR1 and CDR2: SGHVS, FQNEAQ. Unmatched junction bases numbered 17, after V lost 5 bases and J lost 7 bases. This CDR3 reads CASSPTSSMGGGNEQFF. CDR3 coding DNA: TGTGCCAGCAGCCCTACCAGCTCGATGGGGGGGGGAAATGAGCAGTTCTTC. The full variable domain, with the rest looked up from reference TRBV7-8 and TRBJ2-1, is GAGVSQSPRYKVAKRGQDVALRCDPISGHVSLFWYQQALGQGPEFLTYFQNEAQLDKSGLPSDRFFAERPEGSVSTLKIQRTQQEDSAVYLCASSPTSSMGGGNEQFFGPGTRLTVL.

The V and J genes are TRBV5-8 and TRBJ1-5; a weak D match, TRBD1 (5 bases). The germline gives CDR1 SGHTS, CDR2 YDEGEE. The V and J ends lost 0 bases and 6 bases respectively, with 13 bases between them. This CDR3 is 15 amino acids long. In nucleotides, the CDR3 is TGTGCCAGCAGCTTGGAGGGGAAATTATTTCAGCCCCAGCATTTT. Amino acid sequence: CASSLEGKLFQPQHF.

The V call is TRBV6-5, the J call TRBJ1-4, with 9 bases lining up with TRBD1. After removal of 2 bases from V and 8 bases from J, the junction contained 9 bases not matched to a gene. Germline lookup yields CDR1 MNHEY and CDR2 SVGAGI. The CDR3 has 16 residues. The CDR3 nucleotides read TGTGCCAGCAGTTACCTATCCACAGGGGGCGAGGAAAAACTGTTTTTT. Translation: CASSYLSTGGEEKLFF.

This sequence joins TRBV28 and TRBJ1-4; D ambiguous. Germline V lookup: CDR1 MDHEN, CDR2 SYDVKM. The V end lost 6 bases, the J end lost 8 bases, and 10 bases lay between the germline ends. There are 12 residues in the CDR3. This chain's CDR3 is CASRSGAEKLFF. CDR3 DNA sequence: TGTGCCAGCAGATCCGGAGCAGAAAAACTGTTTTTT.

V and J are TRBV29-1 and TRBJ2-5; TRBD1 matches 11 bases. The junction had 4 bases not matched to a gene; V was cut back by 1 base and J by 3 bases. Germline V gives CDR1 SQVTM, CDR2 ANQGSEA. This CDR3 comprises 15 residues. DNA for the CDR3: TGCAGCGTTGAAGGGCGGGGACAGGGGGAAGAGACCCAGTACTTC. This encodes CSVEGRGQGEETQYF.

The rearrangement joins TRBV5-4 to TRBJ2-4; TRBD2 matches 16 bases. Germline values: CDR1 SGHNT, CDR2 YYREEE (reference sequence). With V trimmed by 4 bases and J by 6 bases, 7 bases remained unmatched. CDR3 length equals 17 residues. The CDR3 sequence: CASSEGLAGGLGNIQYF. In nucleotides, the CDR3 is TGTGCCAGCAGCGAGGGACTAGCGGGAGGGCTGGGAAACATTCAGTACTTC. The full variable domain, completed using reference TRBV5-4 and TRBJ2-4, is ETGVTQSPTHLIKTRGQQVTLRCSSQSGHNTVSWYQQALGQGPQFIFQYYREEENGRGNFPPRFSGLQFPNYSSELNVNALELDDSALYLCASSEGLAGGLGNIQYFGAGTRLSVL.

In its sample, this clone was seen many times. The chain has TRBV5-1 and TRBJ2-1; TRBD2 matches at 7 bases. CDR1 is SGHRS and CDR2 is YFSETQ in the germline V gene. This CDR3 has 14 residues. With V trimmed by 0 bases and J by 6 bases, 3 bases remained unmatched. The CDR3 sequence is CASSLASSGNEQFF. CDR3 bases: TGCGCCAGCAGCTTGGCCTCTAGCGGCAATGAGCAGTTCTTC.

This clone was seen a handful of times. The J gene is TRBJ2-1, the V gene TRBV11-1; 10 bases agree with TRBD2. Germline CDR1 and CDR2: SGHAT and FQDESV (reference sequence). CDR3 size: 15 residues. The trim removed 8 bases at V and 5 bases at J, leaving 9 bases unmatched. The CDR3 is CASQVGLAEHNEQFF. For the CDR3, the DNA is TGTGCCAGCCAGGTCGGACTAGCGGAACACAATGAGCAGTTCTTC.

The chain recombines TRBV28 with TRBJ1-5, with TRBD1 as a possible D gene (5 bases). Between the trimmed V and J ends, which lost 0 bases and 6 bases, there was a span of 6 bases. Germline CDR1 MDHEN, CDR2 SYDVKM. The CDR3 runs 13 residues. In DNA form, the CDR3 reads TGTGCCAGCAGTTTATGGGGGGGTCAGCCCCAGCATTTT. Encoded protein: CASSLWGGQPQHF.

The chain combines TRBV10-3 with TRBJ1-3; D is possibly TRBD1 (5 bases). The CDR3 extends over 13 amino acids. CDR1 and CDR2 from the germline V gene are ENHRY and SYGVKD. The germline V and J ends were trimmed by 9 bases and 0 bases, with 9 bases remaining between them. DNA of the CDR3: TGTGCCATATGCCAGGGCTCTGGAAACACCATATATTTT. Translation gives CAICQGSGNTIYF.

The chain employs TRBV28 and TRBJ1-6, with 7 bases aligning to TRBD1. The CDR3 extends over 15 amino acids. The junction had 8 bases not matched to a gene; V was cut back by 5 bases and J by 7 bases. The germline CDR1 and CDR2 sequences are MDHEN and SYDVKM. CDR3 coding DNA: TGTGCCAGCAGTCCAGGGGGAAAGGAAAATTCACCCCTCCACTTT. Amino acid sequence: CASSPGGKENSPLHF.

The rearrangement joins TRBV2 to TRBJ1-1; 7 bases fit TRBD1. Per the germline V gene, CDR1 is SNHLY and CDR2 is FYNNEI. V was pared by 7 bases and J by 6 bases, with 5 bases of the junction left unmatched. The CDR3 extends over 12 amino acids. CDR3 sequence reads: CASMQDRAEAFF. Here the CDR3 DNA reads TGTGCCAGCATGCAAGACAGGGCTGAAGCTTTCTTT.

The gene calls are TRBV30 and TRBJ1-2, with D possibly being TRBD1 (6 bases). V was trimmed by 7 bases and J by 7 bases, leaving 16 bases between them. CDR1 and CDR2 from the germline V gene are GTSNPN and SVGIG (reference sequence). This CDR3 is built from 12 residues. The CDR3 sequence: CASTQTGFGYTF. The CDR3 DNA follows: TGTGCCTCTACCCAAACAGGGTTTGGCTACACCTTC.

This clone was detected a few times. This chain links TRBV11-2 with TRBJ2-7; 9 bases line up with TRBD2. Losses at the gene ends were 4 bases for V and 0 bases for J; bases not matched to a gene: 4. This CDR3 is built from 15 residues. The germline V gene has CDR1 SGHAT and CDR2 FQNNGV. CDR3 sequence (DNA): TGTGCCAGCAGCTCGATTAGCGGGAGCTCCTACGAGCAGTACTTC. Translation: CASSSISGSSYEQYF.

J is TRBJ1-2 and V is TRBV19, with D hard to call. The V gene's germline CDR1 is LNHDA and CDR2 SQIVND (reference sequence). The CDR3 sequence is 16 residues long. The V gene lost 3 bases and the J gene lost 3 bases, with 17 bases spanning the gap. The chain's CDR3 is CASSIFSLNKYYGYTF. CDR3 in DNA: TGTGCCAGTAGTATCTTCAGTCTCAACAAGTACTATGGCTACACCTTC.

This chain uses TRBV19 with TRBJ2-3; TRBD2 matches 15 bases. CDR1 and CDR2 (germline): LNHDA, SQIVND (reference sequence). The CDR3 totals 16 residues. V was clipped by 5 bases and J by 5 bases; unmatched bases: 5. The chain's CDR3 is CASSLQGLAGGDTQYF. The DNA of the CDR3 is TGTGCCAGTAGTCTACAGGGACTAGCGGGGGGAGATACGCAGTATTTT.

The chain joins TRBV27 to TRBJ2-7, with D hard to call. In germline, CDR1 is MNHEY, CDR2 SMNVEV (reference sequence). The CDR3 covers 12 residues. V was clipped by 6 bases and J by 1 base, with 7 bases between them. The CDR3 loop reads CASSPNSYEQYF. The CDR3 DNA reads as TGTGCCAGCAGCCCTAATTCCTACGAGCAGTACTTC.

The J gene is TRBJ1-4, the V gene TRBV28; a weak D match, TRBD1 (5 bases). Trimming stripped 6 bases from V and 7 bases from J, with 18 bases between. The CDR3 is 15 residues long. In germline, CDR1 is MDHEN, CDR2 SYDVKM. This chain's CDR3 is CASSKGVEYGEKLFF. The CDR3 DNA reads as TGTGCCAGCAGCAAAGGGGTAGAATATGGTGAAAAACTGTTTTTT.

The chain employs TRBV5-1 and TRBJ2-5; possibly TRBD2 for D (7 bases). Trimming removed 0 bases from V and 1 base from J, with 13 bases in between. This CDR3 has 16 residues. Germline CDR1 SGHRS, CDR2 YFSETQ. CDR3 nucleotide sequence: TGCGCCAGCAGCTTGGCCGGGGGGCTCTCCCAAGAGACCCAGTACTTC. As protein: CASSLAGGLSQETQYF.

V gene TRBV7-3 combines with J gene TRBJ2-3; 9 positions agree with TRBD2. Per germline, CDR1 SGHTA and CDR2 FQGTGA. V gave up 2 bases and J gave up 0 bases; unmatched junction bases: 15. The CDR3 length is 20 residues. Written as DNA, the CDR3 is TGTGCCAGCAGCTTATTAGGTCGGTCTAGCGGGGTCACTAGCACAGATACGCAGTATTTT. Protein sequence: CASSLLGRSSGVTSTDTQYF.

The rearrangement joins TRBV9 to TRBJ2-4; 7 positions agree with TRBD2. With 4 bases clipped from V and 0 bases from J, the junction kept 10 bases outside the gene matches. Germline CDR1 is SGDLS and CDR2 is YYNGEE. The CDR3 contains 17 residues. The CDR3 reads CASSPRGDDLAKNIQYF. The CDR3 nucleotides read TGTGCCAGCAGCCCCCGGGGGGACGACCTAGCCAAAAACATTCAGTACTTC.

The V call is TRBV4-1, the J call TRBJ2-5, with a weak D call TRBD2 (5 bases). The germline V gene encodes CDR1 MGHRA and CDR2 YSYEKL. CDR3 length: 16 residues. Between the trimmed V and J ends, which lost 4 bases and 2 bases, there was a span of 17 bases. The CDR3 region has the DNA TGCGCCAGCAGCCCGTCACTAGTTTTTATTCAAGAGACCCAGTACTTC. It translates to CASSPSLVFIQETQYF.